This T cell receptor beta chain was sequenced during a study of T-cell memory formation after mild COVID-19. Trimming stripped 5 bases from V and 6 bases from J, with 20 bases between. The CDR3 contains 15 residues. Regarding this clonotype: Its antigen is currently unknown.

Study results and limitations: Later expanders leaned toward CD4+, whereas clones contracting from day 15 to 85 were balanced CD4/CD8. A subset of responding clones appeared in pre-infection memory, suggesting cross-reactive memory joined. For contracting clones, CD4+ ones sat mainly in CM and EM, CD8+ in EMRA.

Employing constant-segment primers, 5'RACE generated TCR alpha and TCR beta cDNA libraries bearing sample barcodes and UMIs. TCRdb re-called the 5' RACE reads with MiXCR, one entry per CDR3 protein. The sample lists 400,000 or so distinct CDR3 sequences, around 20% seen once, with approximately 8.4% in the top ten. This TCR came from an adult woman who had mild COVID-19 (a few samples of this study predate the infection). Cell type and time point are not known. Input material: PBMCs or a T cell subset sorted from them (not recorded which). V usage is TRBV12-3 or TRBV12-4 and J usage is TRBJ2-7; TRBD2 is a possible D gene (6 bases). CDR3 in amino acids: CASSGGTADPREQYF. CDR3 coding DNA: TGTGCCAGCAGTGGGGGGACCGCCGATCCCCGCGAGCAGTACTTC.